Listed here are 19 T cell receptor beta chains from one sample, sequenced in a study of blood T cell repertoires in COVID-19. Libraries were prepared by immunoSEQ multiplex PCR; TCRdb keeps only in-frame clonotypes and omits some of them. This table has approximately 350,000 clones, 80% to 90% appearing once. Sequencing used peripheral blood. These receptors came from a woman aged 45-65 years with COVID-19, enrolled during active disease.

This clone was observed a handful of times. J is TRBJ2-2 and V is TRBV28, with 10 bases identical to TRBD1. Germline V gives CDR1 MDHEN, CDR2 SYDVKM. V was pared by 6 bases and J by 2 bases, with 15 bases of the junction left unmatched. The CDR3 has 19 amino acids. The chain's CDR3 is CASSTLGTGVLINTGELFF. The CDR3 DNA is TGTGCCAGCAGCACCCTCGGGACAGGGGTTTTAATAAACACCGGGGAGCTGTTTTTT.

This clone was detected only a few times. V usage is TRBV19 and J usage is TRBJ2-2; TRBD2 aligns across 9 bases. V lost 4 bases to trimming and J lost 13 bases; unmatched junction nucleotides: 7. Germline V gives CDR1 LNHDA, CDR2 SQIVND (reference sequence). This CDR3 is built from 13 residues. CDR3 amino acids: CASSSGRALALFF. CDR3 DNA: TGTGCCAGTAGTAGCGGGAGGGCCTTAGCGCTGTTTTTT.

The DNA for the CDR3 is TGTGCCAGCAGTTTATCGGGACAGGATAATTCACCCCTCCACTTT. It encodes CASSLSGQDNSPLHF. The rearrangement joins TRBV27 to TRBJ1-6, with 8 bases that match TRBD1. V lost 0 bases and J lost 5; bases outside the gene matches: 0. This CDR3 has 15 amino acids. Germline V gene lookup returns CDR1 MNHEY and CDR2 SMNVEV (reference sequence).

V and J are TRBV19 and TRBJ2-2, with 10 bases fitting TRBD1. CDR1 LNHDA and CDR2 SQIVND come from the germline V gene (reference sequence). The CDR3 contains 19 residues. V lost 7 bases and J lost 4; bases outside the gene matches: 18. In DNA form, the CDR3 reads TGTGCCAGTACCACTCTTAGGACAGGGGGAGGAGATGTCACCGGGGAGCTGTTTTTT. Translating it yields CASTTLRTGGGDVTGELFF.

Only a few counts were recorded for this clone. The chain combines TRBV10-3 with TRBJ1-5; no reliable D call. CDR3 size: 14 residues. The germline CDR1 and CDR2 sequences are ENHRY and SYGVKD. V was cut by 0 bases and J by 0 bases, with 3 bases left in between. CDR3 DNA: TGTGCCATCAGTGAGTCGTATAGCAATCAGCCCCAGCATTTT. Its translation is CAISESYSNQPQHF.

The chain links TRBV15 to TRBJ2-1; D uncertain. With 0 bases removed from V and 5 bases from J, the gap between germline ends came to 8 bases. The CDR3 runs 14 residues. Germline values: CDR1 LNHNV, CDR2 YYDKDF (reference sequence). The CDR3 spells CATSRDFANNEQFF. CDR3 nucleotide sequence: TGTGCCACCAGCAGAGATTTCGCGAACAATGAGCAGTTCTTC.

The rearrangement uses TRBV2 and TRBJ2-2; 10 positions agree with TRBD1. The germline CDR1 and CDR2 sequences are SNHLY and FYNNEI. The V and J ends lost 6 bases and 7 bases, in that order; junction bases with no gene match: 8. This CDR3 is built from 15 residues. Here the CDR3 reads CASRAQTGGNGELFF. The CDR3 nucleotides are TGTGCCAGCAGAGCGCAGACAGGGGGCAACGGGGAGCTGTTTTTT.

The chain combines TRBV9 with TRBJ2-1; 10 bases align to TRBD2. The CDR3 loop spans 15 amino acids. Germline V gene sequence: CDR1 SGDLS, CDR2 YYNGEE. V shed 7 bases and J 9 bases; nucleotides not matched to a gene: 13. CDR3 loop: CASQKGSGRGGEQFF. The CDR3 coding sequence is TGTGCCAGCCAAAAGGGAAGCGGGAGGGGTGGTGAGCAGTTCTTC.

This rearrangement joins TRBV10-3 to TRBJ1-2, with a tentative D call TRBD1 (5 bases). The V and J ends lost 3 bases and 9 bases respectively, with 17 bases between them. Germline V gives CDR1 ENHRY, CDR2 SYGVKD. The CDR3 covers 14 residues. The CDR3 loop reads CAISDSDSMGSYTF. In DNA form, the CDR3 reads TGTGCCATCAGTGATTCTGACAGTATGGGGAGCTACACCTTC.

This clone was seen once. V is TRBV19 and J is TRBJ1-2; D gene unclear. The CDR3 is 17 residues long. V lost 3 bases, J lost 4 bases, and 21 bases lay in between. The germline V gene has CDR1 LNHDA and CDR2 SQIVND (reference sequence). The DNA of the CDR3 is TGTGCCAGTAGTATTATTTTAGGGAGCGCCTCGTCCTATGGCTACACCTTC. The encoded protein is CASSIILGSASSYGYTF.

V and J are TRBV18 and TRBJ2-7, with D perhaps matching TRBD2 (5 bases). The germline gives CDR1 KGHSH, CDR2 LQKENI. CDR3 size: 14 residues. The germline V and J ends were trimmed by 5 bases and 2 bases, with 13 bases remaining between them. The CDR3: CASSTGKGPYEQYF. As DNA, the CDR3 is TGTGCCAGCTCAACCGGGAAAGGGCCCTACGAGCAGTACTTC.

The gene calls are TRBV18 and TRBJ2-2; TRBD1 matches at 7 bases. This CDR3 spans 16 amino acids. The germline gives CDR1 KGHSH, CDR2 LQKENI. V lost 5 bases to trimming and J lost 2 bases; unmatched junction nucleotides: 8. Here the CDR3 reads CASSVTGTDNTGELFF. Here the CDR3 DNA reads TGTGCCAGCTCAGTTACCGGGACAGATAACACCGGGGAGCTGTTTTTT.

The chain uses TRBV25-1 and TRBJ2-7; D is possibly TRBD2 (5 bases). Germline CDR1 reads MGHDK; CDR2 reads SYGVNS. The CDR3 is 14 amino acids. V was shortened by 6 bases and J by 5 bases, with 17 bases between the two germline ends. DNA of the CDR3: TGTGCCAGCAGCACGGGATTACTGGCTAACGAGCAGTACTTC. Translated, it gives CASSTGLLANEQYF.

The chain links TRBV7-2 to TRBJ2-7, with 13 nucleotides matching TRBD2. This CDR3 has 16 amino acids. With V trimmed by 5 bases and J by 4 bases, 8 bases remained unmatched. Germline V gene sequence: CDR1 SGHTA, CDR2 FQGNSA. The CDR3 loop reads CASSPLGLAGDYEQYF. The CDR3 nucleotides read TGTGCCAGCAGCCCCCTTGGACTAGCGGGAGATTACGAGCAGTACTTC.

This chain links TRBV14 with TRBJ2-1; 7 bases line up with TRBD2. The CDR3 runs to 16 residues. V shed 4 bases and J 1 base; nucleotides not matched to a gene: 7. Per germline, CDR1 SGHDN and CDR2 FVKESK. CDR3 DNA sequence: TGTGCCAGCAGCCGTCAACTAGCGACGTCCTACAATGAGCAGTTCTTC. As protein: CASSRQLATSYNEQFF.

The chain is built from TRBV6-5 and TRBJ2-5, with 7 bases fitting TRBD1. Trimming took 0 bases from V and 5 from J; bases not matched to a gene: 6. The CDR3 contains 15 residues. Germline V gives CDR1 MNHEY, CDR2 SVGAGI. CDR3 sequence: CASSYSRGGGETQYF. DNA of the CDR3: TGTGCCAGCAGTTACTCGAGAGGGGGCGGTGAGACCCAGTACTTC.

This clone has just one count. The rearrangement uses TRBV3-1 (or the pseudogene TRBV3-2) and TRBJ2-5; 7 nucleotides align to TRBD2. Germline V lookup: CDR1 LGHDT, CDR2 YNNKEL (reference sequence). The trim removed 0 bases at V and 4 bases at J, leaving 5 bases unmatched. This CDR3 spans 15 amino acids. The CDR3 sequence is CASSQDRGGGETQYF. For the CDR3, the DNA is TGTGCCAGCAGCCAAGATCGTGGGGGGGGAGAGACCCAGTACTTC.

This rearrangement joins TRBV29-1 to TRBJ2-5; D is perhaps TRBD1 (6 bases). Germline V gene sequence: CDR1 SQVTM, CDR2 ANQGSEA. CDR3 length: 11 residues. V lost 4 bases to trimming and J lost 4 bases, with 7 bases between them. The CDR3: CSVGDTETQYF. The DNA of the CDR3 is TGCAGCGTTGGGGACACAGAGACCCAGTACTTC. The whole variable domain, remainder taken from reference TRBV29-1 and TRBJ2-5, is SAVISQKPSRDICQRGTSLTIQCQVDSQVTMMFWYRQQPGQSLTLIATANQGSEATYESGFVIDKFPISRPNLTFSTLTVSNMSPEDSSIYLCSVGDTETQYFGPGTRLLVL.

V gene TRBV2 combines with J gene TRBJ1-5; no definite D call. The CDR3 has 13 amino acids. Germline CDR1 SNHLY, CDR2 FYNNEI. Trimming left V 8 bases short and J 9 bases short, with 17 bases between. The CDR3 nucleotides read TGTGCCAGCCGAGCCCAAGTCCGGGGGCCCCAGCATTTT. Translation: CASRAQVRGPQHF.